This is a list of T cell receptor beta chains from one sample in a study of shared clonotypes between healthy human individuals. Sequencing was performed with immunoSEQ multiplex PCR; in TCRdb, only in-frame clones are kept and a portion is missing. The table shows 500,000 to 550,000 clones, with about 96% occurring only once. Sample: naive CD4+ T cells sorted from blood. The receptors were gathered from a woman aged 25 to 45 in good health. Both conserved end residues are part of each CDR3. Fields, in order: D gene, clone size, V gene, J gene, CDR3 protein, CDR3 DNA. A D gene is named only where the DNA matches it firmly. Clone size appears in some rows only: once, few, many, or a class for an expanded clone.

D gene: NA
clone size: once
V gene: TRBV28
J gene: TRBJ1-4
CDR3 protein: CASSFLEKLFF
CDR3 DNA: TGTGCCAGCAGTTTTTTAGAAAAACTGTTTTTT

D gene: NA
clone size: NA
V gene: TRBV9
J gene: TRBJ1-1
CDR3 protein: CASSVRGDSLIMNTEAFF
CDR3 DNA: TGTGCCAGCAGCGTACGGGGGGACTCATTAATCATGAACACTGAAGCTTTCTTT

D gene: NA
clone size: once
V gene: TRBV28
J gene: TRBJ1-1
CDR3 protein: CASTEDTLTEAFF
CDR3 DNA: TGTGCCAGCACTGAAGACACTTTAACTGAAGCTTTCTTT

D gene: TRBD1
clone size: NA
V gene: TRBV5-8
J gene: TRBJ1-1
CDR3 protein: CASSLALRTGNTEAFF
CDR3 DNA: TGTGCCAGCAGCTTGGCTTTGAGGACAGGGAACACTGAAGCTTTCTTT

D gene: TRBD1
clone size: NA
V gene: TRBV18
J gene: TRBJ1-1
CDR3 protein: CASSPQPDLDRGAFF
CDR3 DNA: TGTGCCAGCTCACCCCAACCCGACCTGGACAGGGGGGCTTTCTTT

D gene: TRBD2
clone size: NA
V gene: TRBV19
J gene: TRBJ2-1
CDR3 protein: CASSRAGAYNEQFF
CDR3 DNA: TGTGCCAGTAGCCGTGCGGGGGCCTACAATGAGCAGTTCTTC

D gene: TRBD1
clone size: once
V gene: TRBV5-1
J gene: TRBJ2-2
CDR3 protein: CASSSGTANTGELFF
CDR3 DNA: TGCGCCAGCAGCTCCGGGACAGCGAACACCGGGGAGCTGTTTTTT

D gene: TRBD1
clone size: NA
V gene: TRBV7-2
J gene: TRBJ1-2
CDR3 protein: CASSQGTGRNGYTF
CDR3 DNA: TGTGCCAGCAGCCAGGGGACAGGAAGGAACGGCTACACCTTC

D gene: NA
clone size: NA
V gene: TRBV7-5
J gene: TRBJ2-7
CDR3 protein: CVRSLGGGRFYEQYF
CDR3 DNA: TGTGTCAGAAGCTTAGGGGGCGGGAGATTCTACGAGCAGTACTTC

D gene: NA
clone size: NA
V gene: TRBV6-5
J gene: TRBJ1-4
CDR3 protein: CASKETGRSSEKLFF
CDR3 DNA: TGTGCCAGCAAGGAAACCGGCCGCAGCTCGGAAAAACTGTTTTTT

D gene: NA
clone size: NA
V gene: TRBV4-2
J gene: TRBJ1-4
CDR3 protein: CASSQAGAGDEKLFF
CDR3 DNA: TGTGCCAGCAGCCAAGCCGGGGCCGGGGATGAAAAACTGTTTTTT

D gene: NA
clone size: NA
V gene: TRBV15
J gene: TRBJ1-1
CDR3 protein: CATRNMNTEAFF
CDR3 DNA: TGTGCCACCAGAAATATGAACACTGAAGCTTTCTTT

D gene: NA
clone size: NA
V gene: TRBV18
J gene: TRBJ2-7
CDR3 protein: CASSPGGAGYEQYF
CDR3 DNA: TGTGCCAGCTCACCAGGCGGTGCTGGGTACGAGCAGTACTTC

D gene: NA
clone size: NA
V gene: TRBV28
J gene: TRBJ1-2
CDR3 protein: CASSPSGAGGYTF
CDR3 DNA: TGTGCCAGCAGTCCCAGCGGGGCGGGAGGCTACACCTTC

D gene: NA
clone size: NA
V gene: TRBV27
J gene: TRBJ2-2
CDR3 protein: CASAGHRLGELFF
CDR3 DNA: TGTGCCAGCGCCGGCCACCGTCTAGGGGAGCTGTTTTTT

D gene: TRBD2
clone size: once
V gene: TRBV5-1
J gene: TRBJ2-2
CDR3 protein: CASSLDAGAGGELFF
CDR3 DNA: TGCGCCAGCAGCTTGGATGCGGGAGCGGGCGGGGAGCTGTTTTTT

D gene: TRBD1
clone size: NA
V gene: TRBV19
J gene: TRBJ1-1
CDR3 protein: CASSAGTGRAFF
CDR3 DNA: TGTGCCAGTAGTGCGGGGACAGGGCGGGCTTTCTTT

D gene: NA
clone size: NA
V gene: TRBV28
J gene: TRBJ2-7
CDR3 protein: CASSLLVGGRDEQYF
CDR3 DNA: TGTGCCAGCAGTTTATTGGTGGGAGGAAGAGACGAGCAGTACTTC

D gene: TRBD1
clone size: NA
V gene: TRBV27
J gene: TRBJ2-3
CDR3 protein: CASSLRTGFTDTQYF
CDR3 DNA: TGTGCCAGCAGTCTACGGACAGGGTTCACAGATACGCAGTATTTT

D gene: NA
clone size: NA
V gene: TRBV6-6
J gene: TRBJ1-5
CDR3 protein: CASSYSDRASNQPQHF
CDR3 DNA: TGTGCCAGCAGTTACTCAGACCGGGCCTCAAATCAGCCCCAGCATTTT

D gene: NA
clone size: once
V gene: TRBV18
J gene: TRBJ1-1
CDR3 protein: CASSPTRENTEAFF
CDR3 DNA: TGTGCCAGCTCACCAACGAGGGAGAACACTGAAGCTTTCTTT

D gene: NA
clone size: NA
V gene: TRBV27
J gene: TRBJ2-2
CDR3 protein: CASGTLPGVGELFF
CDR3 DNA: TGTGCCAGCGGGACACTGCCTGGGGTCGGGGAGCTGTTTTTT

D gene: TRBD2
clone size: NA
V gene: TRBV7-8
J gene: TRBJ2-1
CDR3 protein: CASSLLSLAVANEQFF
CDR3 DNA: TGTGCCAGCAGCTTACTTAGTCTAGCGGTCGCAAATGAGCAGTTCTTC

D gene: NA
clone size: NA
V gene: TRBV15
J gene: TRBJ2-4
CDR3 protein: CATSRAGAFSQGNIQYF
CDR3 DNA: TGTGCCACCAGCAGAGCCGGGGCCTTTAGCCAAGGAAACATTCAGTACTTC

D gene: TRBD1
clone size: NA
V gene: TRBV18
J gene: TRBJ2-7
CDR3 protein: CASSSGTGSYEQYF
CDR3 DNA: TGTGCCAGCTCCTCCGGGACAGGCTCCTACGAGCAGTACTTC

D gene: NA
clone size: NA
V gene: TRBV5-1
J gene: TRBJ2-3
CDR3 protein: CASSFRSGDTDTQYF
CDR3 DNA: TGCGCCAGCAGCTTCCGGTCCGGTGATACAGATACGCAGTATTTT

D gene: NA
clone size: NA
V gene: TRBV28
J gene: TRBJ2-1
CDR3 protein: CASSFAGMNEQFF
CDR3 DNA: TGTGCCAGCAGTTTTGCAGGGATGAATGAGCAGTTCTTC

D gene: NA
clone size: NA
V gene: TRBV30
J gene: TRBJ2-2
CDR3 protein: CAWRKGTRYTGELFF
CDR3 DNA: TGTGCCTGGCGCAAGGGTACTAGGTACACCGGGGAGCTGTTTTTT

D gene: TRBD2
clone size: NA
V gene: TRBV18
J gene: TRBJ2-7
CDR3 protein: CASSPRQNGARASGRTYEQYF
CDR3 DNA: TGTGCCAGCTCACCACGGCAAAACGGGGCTAGAGCTAGCGGGCGTACCTACGAGCAGTACTTC

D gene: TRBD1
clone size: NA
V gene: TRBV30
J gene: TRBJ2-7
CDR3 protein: CAGTGVFSYEQYF
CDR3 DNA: TGTGCCGGTACAGGGGTCTTCTCCTACGAGCAGTACTTC

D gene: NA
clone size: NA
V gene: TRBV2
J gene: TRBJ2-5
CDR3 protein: CASIRDTKETQYF
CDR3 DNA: TGTGCCAGCATACGGGACACAAAAGAGACCCAGTACTTC

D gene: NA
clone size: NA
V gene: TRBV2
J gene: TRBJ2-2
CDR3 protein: CASSGTALKGGELFF
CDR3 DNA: TGTGCCAGCTCCGGGACGGCTTTGAAGGGCGGGGAGCTGTTTTTT

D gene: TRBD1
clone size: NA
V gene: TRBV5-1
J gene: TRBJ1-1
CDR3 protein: CASSLGSTGWDTEAFF
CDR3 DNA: TGCGCCAGCAGTCTCGGGTCGACAGGGTGGGACACTGAAGCTTTCTTT

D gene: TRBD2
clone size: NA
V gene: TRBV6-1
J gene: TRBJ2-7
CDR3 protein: CASRGRLAGIFEQYF
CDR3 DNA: TGTGCCAGCAGGGGGCGACTAGCGGGAATATTCGAGCAGTACTTC

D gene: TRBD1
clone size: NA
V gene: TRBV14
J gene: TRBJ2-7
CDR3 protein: CASSRSGQGGYEQYF
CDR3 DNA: TGTGCCAGCAGCCGGAGTGGACAGGGGGGGTACGAGCAGTACTTC

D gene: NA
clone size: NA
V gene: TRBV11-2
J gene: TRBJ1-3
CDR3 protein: CASSYTASSGNTIYF
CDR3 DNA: TGTGCCAGCAGCTACACCGCATCCTCTGGAAACACCATATATTTT

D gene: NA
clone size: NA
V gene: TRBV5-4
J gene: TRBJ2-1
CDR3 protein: CASSYLTSYNEQFF
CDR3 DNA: TGTGCCAGCAGCTACCTTACTAGCTACAATGAGCAGTTCTTC

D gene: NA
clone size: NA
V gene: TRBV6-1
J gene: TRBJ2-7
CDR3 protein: CASSEPGVHEQYF
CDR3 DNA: TGTGCCAGCAGTGAGCCCGGGGTTCACGAGCAGTACTTC

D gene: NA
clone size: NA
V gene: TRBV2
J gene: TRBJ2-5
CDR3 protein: CASSEVGRGQETQYF
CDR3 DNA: TGTGCCAGCAGTGAAGTTGGCAGGGGACAAGAGACCCAGTACTTC

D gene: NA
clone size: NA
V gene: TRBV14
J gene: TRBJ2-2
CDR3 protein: CASSPLGAWRTGELFF
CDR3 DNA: TGTGCCAGCAGCCCCCTCGGGGCCTGGAGGACCGGGGAGCTGTTTTTT

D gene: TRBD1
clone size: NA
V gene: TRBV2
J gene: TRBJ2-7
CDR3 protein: CASSTGTGQPYEQYF
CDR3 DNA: TGTGCCAGCAGTACCGGGACAGGGCAGCCCTACGAGCAGTACTTC

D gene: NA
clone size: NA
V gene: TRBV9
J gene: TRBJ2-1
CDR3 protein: CASSVGSREWSEQFF
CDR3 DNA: TGTGCCAGCAGCGTAGGAAGTCGGGAGTGGAGTGAGCAGTTCTTC

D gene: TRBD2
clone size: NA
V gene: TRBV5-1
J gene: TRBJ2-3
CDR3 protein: CASSTPAGVSTDTQYF
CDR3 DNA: TGCGCCAGCAGTACCCCAGCGGGAGTCAGTACAGATACGCAGTATTTT